One sample yielded the 22 T cell receptor beta chains listed below, sequenced in a study of tumour-infiltrating T cells in Burkitt lymphoma. The assay was immunoSEQ multiplex PCR, and TCRdb's table has in-frame clones only and misses some. The repertoire holds about 14,000 clones, with 25% to 35% as singletons. The sample comprised tumor tissue. All receptors derive from a human donor with diffuse large B-cell lymphoma.

This sequence joins TRBV28 and TRBJ1-4; D is uncertain. Trimming cost V 3 bases and J 0 bases, with 8 bases left between them. This CDR3 has 15 residues. Germline V gene data show CDR1 as MDHEN and CDR2 as SYDVKM. DNA of the CDR3: TGTGCCAGCAGTTTTTCGGGGACAACTAATGAAAAACTGTTTTTT. Protein sequence: CASSFSGTTNEKLFF.

V usage is TRBV27 and J usage is TRBJ2-7, with D perhaps matching TRBD1 (6 bases). Germline V gives CDR1 MNHEY, CDR2 SMNVEV (reference sequence). V was trimmed by 5 bases and J by 5 bases, leaving 13 bases between them. The CDR3 loop spans 13 amino acids. The CDR3, as DNA: TGTGCCAGCAGTCCACAGGGAATCAACGAGCAGTACTTC. The encoded protein is CASSPQGINEQYF.

By share, this clone ranks as medium-sized. Additional DNA sequences in this sample encode the identical CDR3. The chain is built from TRBV13 and TRBJ2-7, with unresolved D. Germline-derived CDR1 and CDR2 are PRHDT and FYEKMQ (reference sequence). V lost 1 base and J lost 5, with 6 bases in between. This CDR3 comprises 12 residues. This chain's CDR3 is CASSLDRNEQYF. The CDR3 DNA follows: TGTGCCAGCAGCTTAGACCGAAACGAGCAGTACTTC.

CDR3 nucleotides: TGTGCCAGCAGCTATAACCCAACGCGCTATGGCTACACCTTC. This gives the protein CASSYNPTRYGYTF. The rearrangement joins TRBV7-9 to TRBJ1-2; D uncertain. The CDR3 length is 14 residues. The V end lost 4 bases, the J end lost 4 bases, and 13 bases lay between the germline ends. The V gene's germline CDR1 is SEHNR and CDR2 FQNEAQ (reference sequence).

CDR3 in amino acids: CASSLGAARGGNTEAFF. The CDR3 nucleotides are TGCGCCAGCAGCTTGGGCGCGGCCAGGGGGGGGAACACTGAAGCTTTCTTT. The genes are TRBV5-1 and TRBJ1-1; the match to TRBD1 covers 7 bases. V dropped 0 bases and J dropped 1; count of bases not matched to a gene: 9. The CDR3 length is 17 residues. The V gene's germline CDR1 is SGHRS and CDR2 YFSETQ.

The chain uses TRBV18 and TRBJ2-1; D is unresolved. The CDR3 is made up of 14 amino acids. V lost 0 bases and J 4 bases, leaving 7 bases between the germline ends. The germline V gene encodes CDR1 KGHSH and CDR2 LQKENI. CDR3 in amino acids: CASSPPTVYNEQFF. CDR3 bases: TGTGCCAGCTCACCACCAACAGTTTACAATGAGCAGTTCTTC.

This clone showed up just a few times. This chain connects TRBV6-1 to TRBJ2-5, with 7 bases fitting TRBD1. CDR3 length: 17 residues. The germline V gene has CDR1 MNHNS and CDR2 SASEGT. V was pared by 0 bases and J by 1 base, with 8 bases of the junction left unmatched. CDR3 sequence reads: CASSEAGWWDSQETQYF. Written as DNA, the CDR3 is TGTGCCAGCAGTGAAGCGGGGTGGTGGGACAGCCAAGAGACCCAGTACTTC.

J is TRBJ1-2 and V is TRBV19; D might be TRBD1 (5 bases). The V gene's germline CDR1 is LNHDA and CDR2 SQIVND (reference sequence). This CDR3 is 13 amino acids long. V was trimmed by 5 bases and J by 1 base, leaving 8 bases between them. This chain's CDR3 is CASSGDFNYGYTF. The DNA for the CDR3 is TGTGCCAGTAGTGGGGACTTTAACTATGGCTACACCTTC.

This clone was seen a few times. The chain combines TRBV9 with TRBJ2-5, with D unresolved. Looked up from germline, CDR1 is SGDLS and CDR2 is YYNGEE. The CDR3 consists of 15 residues. V gave up 0 bases and J gave up 2 bases, with 11 bases separating them. Here the CDR3 reads CASSVGLTEQETQYF. The CDR3 DNA reads TGTGCCAGCAGCGTAGGTCTGACTGAACAAGAGACCCAGTACTTC.

J is TRBJ2-5 and V is TRBV15; D is ambiguous. Germline CDR1 LNHNV, CDR2 YYDKDF (reference sequence). This CDR3 has 14 residues. With 0 bases removed from V and 5 bases from J, the gap between germline ends came to 10 bases. The CDR3 sequence is CATSRDLTGETQYF. CDR3 DNA: TGTGCCACCAGCAGAGATCTGACGGGCGAGACCCAGTACTTC. Full variable domain (remainder filled in from reference TRBV15 and TRBJ2-5): DAMVIQNPRYQVTQFGKPVTLSCSQTLNHNVMYWYQQKSSQAPKLLFHYYDKDFNNEADTPDNFQSRRPNTSFCFLDIRSPGLGDTAMYLCATSRDLTGETQYFGPGTRLLVL.

V usage is TRBV5-1 and J usage is TRBJ2-1; D may be TRBD1 (6 bases). The CDR3 is 16 amino acids. The ends were cut back, 4 bases at V and 0 bases at J, with 14 bases in the middle. The germline V gene has CDR1 SGHRS and CDR2 YFSETQ. The CDR3 here is CASSVQQGSSYNEQFF. CDR3 in DNA: TGCGCCAGCAGCGTACAACAGGGTAGCTCCTACAATGAGCAGTTCTTC.

The chain joins TRBV5-3 to TRBJ2-7, with 8 positions matching TRBD2. TRBV5-3 qualifies as an ORF whose function is uncertain. The V and J ends lost 5 bases and 0 bases, in that order; junction bases with no gene match: 7. CDR3 length: 15 residues. CDR3 in amino acids: CARSPLADTSYEQYF. Here the CDR3 DNA reads TGTGCCAGAAGTCCACTAGCGGACACCTCCTACGAGCAGTACTTC.

The chain is built from TRBV6-5 and TRBJ1-1; D perhaps matches TRBD1 (5 bases). The V end was cut by 6 bases, the J end by 11 bases, with 16 bases between. CDR1 is MNHEY and CDR2 is SVGAGI in the germline V gene. CDR3 length: 12 amino acids. DNA for the CDR3: TGTGCCAGCAGCCCTGAGGGGCGCCGGGCTTTCTTT. Translating gives CASSPEGRRAFF.

Only a few counts were recorded for this clone. The chain has TRBV4-1 and TRBJ2-1, with unresolved D. Trimming shortened V by 0 bases and J by 5 bases, and 11 bases separated the two germline ends. Germline CDR1 MGHRA, CDR2 YSYEKL. This CDR3 spans 15 amino acids. CDR3 bases: TGCGCCAGCAGCCAAGATCCATCTGATAACAATGAGCAGTTCTTC. Residues: CASSQDPSDNNEQFF.

The chain employs TRBV2 and TRBJ2-3; 7 bases line up with TRBD1. Trimming removed 1 base from V and 4 bases from J; junction bases left unmatched: 5. CDR3 length equals 15 residues. Germline V lookup: CDR1 SNHLY, CDR2 FYNNEI. The CDR3 DNA follows: TGTGCCAGCAGTGAAGACAGGGGTTCGGCAGATACGCAGTATTTT. Protein: CASSEDRGSADTQYF. Supplemented by reference TRBV2 and TRBJ2-3, the full variable domain reads EPEVTQTPSHQVTQMGQEVILRCVPISNHLYFYWYRQILGQKVEFLVSFYNNEISEKSEIFDDQFSVERPDGSNFTLKIRSTKLEDSAMYFCASSEDRGSADTQYFGPGTRLTVL.

This clone was found a few times. The chain joins TRBV5-6 to TRBJ1-2, with unresolved D. The CDR3 runs 12 residues. Germline CDR1 is SGHDT and CDR2 is YYEEEE. V was clipped by 5 bases and J by 2 bases, with 7 bases between them. CDR3 in amino acids: CASSPLNYGYTF. CDR3 DNA: TGTGCCAGCAGTCCTTTGAACTATGGCTACACCTTC.

The CDR3 reads CTSRTGTGGRETQYF. CDR3 nucleotide sequence: TGCACCAGCCGCACCGGGACAGGGGGGAGGGAGACCCAGTACTTC. The chain is built from TRBV1 and TRBJ2-5; TRBD1, the D gene given by the table, was not confirmed from the DNA. TRBV1 counts as a pseudogene. The CDR3 length is 15 residues.

CDR3 DNA sequence: TGTGCCAGCAGTTTATCTAGCGGGACCGGAGAGACCCAGTACTTC. Translation: CASSLSSGTGETQYF. The rearrangement uses TRBV27 and TRBJ2-5; 8 bases match TRBD2. This CDR3 comprises 15 residues. J gave up 4 bases and V 0 bases, and 4 bases lay outside the gene matches. Looked up from germline, CDR1 is MNHEY and CDR2 is SMNVEV (reference sequence).

The V call is TRBV14, the J call TRBJ2-7; TRBD2 matches at 13 bases. Germline trimming cut 3 bases from V and 3 bases from J; bases unmatched to any gene: 2. The CDR3 length is 15 residues. Germline values: CDR1 SGHDN, CDR2 FVKESK. The CDR3 coding sequence is TGTGCCAGCAGCCAGGGACTAGCGGGGTACTACGAGCAGTACTTC. Protein: CASSQGLAGYYEQYF.

The rearrangement uses TRBV27 and TRBJ2-1; unclear D gene. The CDR3 is 13 amino acids. V was pared by 0 bases and J by 2 bases, with 2 bases between. From germline, CDR1 is MNHEY and CDR2 SMNVEV (reference sequence). In DNA, the CDR3 is TGTGCCAGCAGTTTATCCCCCTACAATGAGCAGTTCTTC. Protein: CASSLSPYNEQFF.

This clone was picked up a small number of times. The chain is built from TRBV6-1 and TRBJ2-7; no clear D. From germline, CDR1 is MNHNS and CDR2 SASEGT. CDR3 length: 12 amino acids. Trimming cost V 1 base and J 6 bases, with 7 bases left between them. The CDR3 region has the DNA TGTGCCAGCAGTGAAGGAGTACCCGAGCAGTACTTC. Residues: CASSEGVPEQYF.

V is TRBV9 and J is TRBJ1-5; the D gene is possibly TRBD1 (5 bases). The V end was cut by 4 bases, the J end by 6 bases, with 17 bases between. This CDR3 is built from 15 residues. Germline CDR1 SGDLS, CDR2 YYNGEE. The chain's CDR3 is CASSTGPGGSQPQHF. DNA for the CDR3: TGTGCCAGCAGCACAGGCCCCGGAGGGAGTCAGCCCCAGCATTTT.